What follows are 18 T cell receptor beta chains derived from one specimen sequenced in a study of technical replicates of blood from a handful of donors. TCRdb keeps only in-frame clones here, not all; method: immunoSEQ multiplex PCR. The top ten hold about 0.36% of the sample, which has 95,000 or so clones, approximately 95% seen once. Sequences were obtained from T cells isolated from PBMCs. The receptors here all came from a human donor in good health.

V is TRBV10-2 and J is TRBJ2-7, with a tentative D call TRBD2 (5 bases). Germline CDR1 reads WSHSY; CDR2 reads SAAADI. The V end was cut by 6 bases, the J end by 1 base, with 13 bases between. CDR3 length: 14 amino acids. The CDR3 region is CASSVSGGSYEQYF. The DNA of the CDR3 is TGCGCCAGCAGCGTCAGTGGAGGATCCTACGAGCAGTACTTC.

The chain links TRBV9 to TRBJ2-1; 13 bases are shared with TRBD2. The CDR3 runs to 18 residues. After removal of 0 bases from V and 8 bases from J, the junction contained 11 bases not matched to a gene. Germline CDR1 and CDR2: SGDLS and YYNGEE. The CDR3: CASSVGVGTSGKSYEQFF. The CDR3 coding sequence is TGTGCCAGCAGCGTAGGCGTCGGGACTAGCGGGAAGAGCTATGAGCAGTTCTTC.

The chain combines TRBV6-5 with TRBJ1-1; 7 nucleotides align to TRBD1. The CDR3 length is 14 residues. Germline trimming cut 8 bases from V and 4 bases from J; bases unmatched to any gene: 10. Germline CDR1 and CDR2: MNHEY and SVGAGI. The CDR3 coding sequence is TGTGCCAGCTCCCACAGGGGAGGAGGCACTGAAGCTTTCTTT. This sequence encodes CASSHRGGGTEAFF.

The chain uses TRBV6-1 and TRBJ1-5; tentatively, D is TRBD1 (5 bases). The CDR3 spans 16 residues. Germline CDR1 MNHNS, CDR2 SASEGT. Deletions cut 2 bases from V and 9 bases from J, with 20 bases between. CDR3 nucleotide sequence: TGTGCCAGCAGTGAACACTCCGGCAGGGTGATTCGGCCCCAGCATTTT. Translating gives CASSEHSGRVIRPQHF.

V gene TRBV6-4 combines with J gene TRBJ1-3, with 7 bases matching TRBD1. V shed 6 bases and J 0 bases; nucleotides not matched to a gene: 8. This CDR3 is 16 amino acids long. The germline V gene has CDR1 MRHNA and CDR2 SNTAGT. For the CDR3, the DNA is TGTGCCAGCAGCCTCGGGACAGCCTACTCTGGAAACACCATATATTTT. Residues: CASSLGTAYSGNTIYF.

The rearrangement uses TRBV7-2 and TRBJ2-7; possible D gene TRBD2, 5 bases. Germline V gene data show CDR1 as SGHTA and CDR2 as FQGNSA. Trimming removed 0 bases at V and 5 bases at J, with 8 bases between. CDR3 length equals 13 residues. The CDR3 region has the DNA TGTGCCAGCAGCTTAGCCGTCGGGAACGAGCAGTACTTC. It specifies CASSLAVGNEQYF.

This clone has only one observation. The genes are TRBV19 and TRBJ2-6; D gene uncertain. This CDR3 has 15 residues. CDR1 LNHDA and CDR2 SQIVND come from the germline V gene (reference sequence). V was cut by 1 base and J by 1 base, with 5 bases left in between. The CDR3 DNA reads as TGTGCCAGTAGTATAGGAGCGTCTGGGGCCAACGTCCTGACTTTC. Encoded protein: CASSIGASGANVLTF.

The CDR3 loop reads CASSDWDTEAFF. The CDR3 DNA reads as TGTGCCAGCAGCGACTGGGACACTGAAGCTTTCTTT. The genes are TRBV28 and TRBJ1-1; no firm D call. V was clipped by 6 bases and J by 3 bases, with 8 bases between them. The length of the CDR3 is 12 residues. Germline V gene sequence: CDR1 MDHEN, CDR2 SYDVKM.

The chain uses TRBV7-3 and TRBJ2-1; 9 bases match TRBD2. Germline CDR1 SGHTA, CDR2 FQGTGA. This CDR3 has 15 amino acids. Trimming removed 5 bases from V and 2 bases from J; junction bases left unmatched: 4. As DNA, the CDR3 is TGTGCCAGCAGCCGGACTAGCGAGACCTACAATGAGCAGTTCTTC. Translation: CASSRTSETYNEQFF.

The chain links TRBV6-5 to TRBJ2-2, with D possibly matching TRBD2 (6 bases). Germline CDR1 MNHEY, CDR2 SVGAGI. CDR3 length: 13 amino acids. The germline V and J ends were trimmed by 4 bases and 10 bases, with 13 bases remaining between them. The CDR3 sequence is CASSSVRGEELFF. The CDR3 coding sequence is TGTGCCAGCAGTTCTGTGCGGGGCGAGGAGCTGTTTTTT.

DNA for the CDR3: TGTGCCAGCAGCGCAAGTCCGGGGAGCTCCTACAATGAGCAGTTCTTC. It is translated as CASSASPGSSYNEQFF. The chain carries TRBV9 and TRBJ2-1; D is perhaps TRBD2 (5 bases). This CDR3 has 16 residues. The V end was cut by 3 bases, the J end by 0 bases, with 13 bases between. Per the germline V gene, CDR1 is SGDLS and CDR2 is YYNGEE.

The rearrangement joins TRBV7-2 to TRBJ2-7, with D possibly matching TRBD1 (8 bases). The CDR3 spans 14 residues. V lost 1 base and J lost 3, with 10 bases in between. The germline V gene encodes CDR1 SGHTA and CDR2 FQGNSA. This CDR3 is CASSLDRGGYEQYF. CDR3 in DNA: TGTGCCAGCAGCTTAGACAGGGGGGGCTACGAGCAGTACTTC. The complete variable domain, with remaining parts taken from reference TRBV7-2 and TRBJ2-7, reads GAGVSQSPSNKVTEKGKDVELRCDPISGHTALYWYRQSLGQGLEFLIYFQGNSAPDKSGLPSDRFSAERTGGSVSTLTIQRTQQEDSAVYLCASSLDRGGYEQYFGPGTRLTVT.

The chain has TRBV4-1 and TRBJ1-1; a possible D gene is TRBD1 (6 bases). This CDR3 spans 15 amino acids. Germline CDR1 and CDR2: MGHRA and YSYEKL. Trimming removed 4 bases from V and 1 base from J, with 13 bases in between. Here the CDR3 reads CASSLGQTGNTEAFF. CDR3 DNA sequence: TGCGCCAGCAGCCTAGGACAGACCGGGAACACTGAAGCTTTCTTT.

The chain carries TRBV28 and TRBJ2-7; 10 bases are a match to TRBD2. V lost 5 bases to trimming and J lost 3 bases; unmatched junction nucleotides: 7. The CDR3 is 15 residues long. Germline assignment: CDR1 MDHEN and CDR2 SYDVKM. DNA for the CDR3: TGTGCCAGCAGTCCTCCGGGACTAGCGAGCTACGAGCAGTACTTC. Its protein product is CASSPPGLASYEQYF.

The rearrangement uses TRBV6-1 and TRBJ1-2; D remains ambiguous. The germline gives CDR1 MNHNS, CDR2 SASEGT. The CDR3 has 12 amino acids. V was pared by 7 bases and J by 6 bases, with 12 bases between. CDR3 protein: CASKSSFNGYTF. The CDR3 nucleotides are TGTGCCAGCAAGTCCAGTTTTAATGGCTACACCTTC.

Remarks on this clone: The junction departs from the called germline gene at one end, perhaps through a read error. The J gene is TRBJ1-2, the V gene TRBV5-4; unclear D gene. CDR1 SGHNT and CDR2 YYREEE come from the germline V gene (reference sequence). The CDR3 is made up of 14 amino acids. The CDR3 sequence: CASSLLGLDYGHTF. The CDR3 nucleotides read TGTGCCAGCAGCTTGTTGGGTCTTGACTATGGCCACACCTTC.

This clone was seen a single time. The chain couples TRBV9 to TRBJ2-3, with a possible D match to TRBD2 (5 bases). With 2 bases removed from V and 4 bases from J, the gap between germline ends came to 17 bases. The CDR3 extends over 16 amino acids. Germline values: CDR1 SGDLS, CDR2 YYNGEE. This CDR3 reads CASSVQLTSLSDTQYF. The DNA for the CDR3 is TGTGCCAGCAGCGTCCAGCTAACTAGTTTATCAGATACGCAGTATTTT.

V is TRBV30 and J is TRBJ2-7; perhaps TRBD2 as D (6 bases). Trimming stripped 4 bases from V and 4 bases from J, with 17 bases between. This CDR3 has 14 residues. Germline V gives CDR1 GTSNPN, CDR2 SVGIG (reference sequence). CDR3 sequence: CAWTPGVETYEQYF. CDR3 coding DNA: TGTGCCTGGACCCCGGGGGTAGAGACTTACGAGCAGTACTTC.